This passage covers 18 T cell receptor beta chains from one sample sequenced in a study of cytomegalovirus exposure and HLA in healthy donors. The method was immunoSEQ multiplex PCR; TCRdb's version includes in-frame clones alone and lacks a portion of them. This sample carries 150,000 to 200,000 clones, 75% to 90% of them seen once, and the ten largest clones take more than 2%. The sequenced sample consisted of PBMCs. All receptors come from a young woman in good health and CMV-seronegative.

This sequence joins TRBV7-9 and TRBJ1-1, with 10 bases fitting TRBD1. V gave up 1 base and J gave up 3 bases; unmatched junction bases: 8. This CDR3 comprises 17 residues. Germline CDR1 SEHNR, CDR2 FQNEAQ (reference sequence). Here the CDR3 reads CASSLELFGTGDTEAFF. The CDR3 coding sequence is TGTGCCAGCAGCTTAGAGTTGTTTGGGACAGGGGACACTGAAGCTTTCTTT. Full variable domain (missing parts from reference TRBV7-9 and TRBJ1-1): DTGVSQNPRHKITKRGQNVTFRCDPISEHNRLYWYRQTLGQGPEFLTYFQNEAQLEKSRLLSDRFSAERPKGSFSTLEIQRTEQGDSAMYLCASSLELFGTGDTEAFFGQGTRLTVV.

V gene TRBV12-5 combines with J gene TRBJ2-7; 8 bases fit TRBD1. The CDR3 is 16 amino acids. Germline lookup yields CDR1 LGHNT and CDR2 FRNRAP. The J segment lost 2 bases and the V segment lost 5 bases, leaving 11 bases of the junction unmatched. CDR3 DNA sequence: TGTGCTAGTGGTCGCGAGGCCCTACAGGGGGCCTACGAGCAGTACTTC. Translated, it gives CASGREALQGAYEQYF.

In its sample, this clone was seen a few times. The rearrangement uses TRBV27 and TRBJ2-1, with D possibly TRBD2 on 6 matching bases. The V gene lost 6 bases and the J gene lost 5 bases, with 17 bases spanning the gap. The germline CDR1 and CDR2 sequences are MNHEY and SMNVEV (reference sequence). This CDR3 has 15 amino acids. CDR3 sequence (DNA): TGTGCCAGCAGCTTAACTAGCTCGTTTAACAATGAGCAGTTCTTC. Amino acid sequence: CASSLTSSFNNEQFF.

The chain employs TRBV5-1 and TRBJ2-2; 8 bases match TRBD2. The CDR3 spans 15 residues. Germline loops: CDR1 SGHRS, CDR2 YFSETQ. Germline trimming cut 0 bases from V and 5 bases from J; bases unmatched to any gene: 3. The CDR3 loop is CASSLEAGGTGELFF. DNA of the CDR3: TGCGCCAGCAGCTTGGAGGCGGGGGGTACCGGGGAGCTGTTTTTT.

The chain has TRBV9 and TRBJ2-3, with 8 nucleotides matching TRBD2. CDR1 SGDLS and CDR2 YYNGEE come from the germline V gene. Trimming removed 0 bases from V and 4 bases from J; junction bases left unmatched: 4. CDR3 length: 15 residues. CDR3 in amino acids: CASSVEDGRADTQYF. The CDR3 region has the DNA TGTGCCAGCAGCGTAGAGGACGGGAGGGCAGATACGCAGTATTTT.

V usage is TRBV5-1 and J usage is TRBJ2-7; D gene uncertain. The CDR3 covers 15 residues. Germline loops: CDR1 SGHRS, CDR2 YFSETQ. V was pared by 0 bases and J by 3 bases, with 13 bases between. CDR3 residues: CASSLDAGANYEQYF. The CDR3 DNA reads TGCGCCAGCAGCTTGGATGCAGGCGCAAACTACGAGCAGTACTTC.

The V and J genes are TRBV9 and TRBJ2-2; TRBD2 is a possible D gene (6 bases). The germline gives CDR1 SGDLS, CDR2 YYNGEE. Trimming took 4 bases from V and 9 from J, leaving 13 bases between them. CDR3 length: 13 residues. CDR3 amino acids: CASSPSGEWELFF. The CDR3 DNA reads TGTGCCAGCAGCCCCTCGGGGGAATGGGAGCTGTTTTTT.

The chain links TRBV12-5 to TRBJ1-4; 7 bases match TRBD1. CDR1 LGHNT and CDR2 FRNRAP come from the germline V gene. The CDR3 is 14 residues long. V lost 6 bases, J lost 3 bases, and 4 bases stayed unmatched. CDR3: CASGSGQSNEKLFF. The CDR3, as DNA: TGTGCTAGTGGGTCGGGACAGTCTAATGAAAAACTGTTTTTT.

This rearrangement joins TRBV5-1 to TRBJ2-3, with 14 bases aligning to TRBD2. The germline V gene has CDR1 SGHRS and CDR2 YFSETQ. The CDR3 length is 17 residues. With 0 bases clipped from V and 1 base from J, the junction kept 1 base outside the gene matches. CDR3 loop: CASSLATSGGGTDTQYF. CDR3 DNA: TGCGCCAGCAGCTTGGCGACTAGCGGGGGGGGCACAGATACGCAGTATTTT.

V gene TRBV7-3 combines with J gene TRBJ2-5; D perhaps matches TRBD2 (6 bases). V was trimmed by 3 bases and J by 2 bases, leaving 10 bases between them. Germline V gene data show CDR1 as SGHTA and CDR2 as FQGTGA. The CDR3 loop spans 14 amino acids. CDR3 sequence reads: CASSFGGGQETQYF. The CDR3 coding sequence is TGTGCCAGCAGCTTCGGGGGTGGGCAAGAGACCCAGTACTTC.

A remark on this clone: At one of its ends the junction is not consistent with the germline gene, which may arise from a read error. CDR3 sequence reads: CASSLGPYGKEGF. As DNA, the CDR3 is TGTGCCAGCAGCTTAGGACCCTATGGGAAGGAGGGATTC. The chain links TRBV7-9 to TRBJ2-7, with a possible D match to TRBD2 (6 bases). Germline values: CDR1 SEHNR, CDR2 FQNEAQ (reference sequence). CDR3 length: 13 residues. Together with reference TRBV7-9 and TRBJ2-7, the CDR3 gives the full variable domain: DTGVSQNPRHKITKRGQNVTFRCDPISEHNRLYWYRQTLGQGPEFLTYFQNEAQLEKSRLLSDRFSAERPKGSFSTLEIQRTEQGDSAMYLCASSLGPYGKEGFGPGTRLTVT.

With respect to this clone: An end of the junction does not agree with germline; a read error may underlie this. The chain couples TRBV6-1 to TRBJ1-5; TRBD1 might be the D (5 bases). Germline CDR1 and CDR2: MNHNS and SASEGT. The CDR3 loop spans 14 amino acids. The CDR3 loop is CASSEMGGNQPQHF. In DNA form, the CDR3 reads TGTGCCAGCAGTGAAATGGGGGGAAATCAACCCCAGCATTTT.

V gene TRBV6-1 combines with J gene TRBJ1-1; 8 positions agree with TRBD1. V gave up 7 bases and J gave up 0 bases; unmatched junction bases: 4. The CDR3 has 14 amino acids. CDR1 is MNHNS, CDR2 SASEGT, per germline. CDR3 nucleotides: TGTGCCAGCAACTTGGGACAGGTGAACACTGAAGCTTTCTTT. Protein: CASNLGQVNTEAFF.

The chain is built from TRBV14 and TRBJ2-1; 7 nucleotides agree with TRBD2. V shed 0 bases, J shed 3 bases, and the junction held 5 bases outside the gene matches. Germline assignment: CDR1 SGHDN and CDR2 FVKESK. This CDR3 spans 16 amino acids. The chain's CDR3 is CASSQERTRLYNEQFF. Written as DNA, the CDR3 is TGTGCCAGCAGCCAAGAGCGGACTAGACTCTACAATGAGCAGTTCTTC. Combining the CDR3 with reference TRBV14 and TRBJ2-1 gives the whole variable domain EAGVTQFPSHSVIEKGQTVTLRCDPISGHDNLYWYRRVMGKEIKFLLHFVKESKQDESGMPNNRFLAERTGGTYSTLKVQPAELEDSGVYFCASSQERTRLYNEQFFGPGTRLTVL.

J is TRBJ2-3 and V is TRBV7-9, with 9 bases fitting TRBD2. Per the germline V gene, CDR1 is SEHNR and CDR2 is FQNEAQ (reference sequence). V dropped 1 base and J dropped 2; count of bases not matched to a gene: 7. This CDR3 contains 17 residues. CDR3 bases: TGTGCCAGCAGCTTAGTGCCGCTAGCGGGGCCCACAGATACGCAGTATTTT. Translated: CASSLVPLAGPTDTQYF.

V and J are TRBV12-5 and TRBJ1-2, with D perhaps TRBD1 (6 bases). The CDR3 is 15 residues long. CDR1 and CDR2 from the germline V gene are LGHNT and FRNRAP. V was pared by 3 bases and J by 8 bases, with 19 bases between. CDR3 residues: CASGFGDRPSGGYTF. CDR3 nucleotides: TGTGCTAGTGGTTTTGGAGACAGGCCCTCAGGGGGCTACACCTTC.

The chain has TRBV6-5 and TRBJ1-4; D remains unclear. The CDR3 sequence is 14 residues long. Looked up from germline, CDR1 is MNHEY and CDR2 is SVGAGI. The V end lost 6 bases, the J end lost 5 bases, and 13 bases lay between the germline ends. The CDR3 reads CASSLMGPNEKLFF. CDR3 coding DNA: TGTGCCAGCAGCTTGATGGGCCCGAATGAAAAACTGTTTTTT.

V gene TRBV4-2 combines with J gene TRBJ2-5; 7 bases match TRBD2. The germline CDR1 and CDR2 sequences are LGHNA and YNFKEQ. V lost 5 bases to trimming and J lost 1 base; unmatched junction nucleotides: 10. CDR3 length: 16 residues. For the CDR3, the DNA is TGTGCCAGCAGCATAATAATGGGGGGGTTCCAAGAGACCCAGTACTTC. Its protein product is CASSIIMGGFQETQYF.